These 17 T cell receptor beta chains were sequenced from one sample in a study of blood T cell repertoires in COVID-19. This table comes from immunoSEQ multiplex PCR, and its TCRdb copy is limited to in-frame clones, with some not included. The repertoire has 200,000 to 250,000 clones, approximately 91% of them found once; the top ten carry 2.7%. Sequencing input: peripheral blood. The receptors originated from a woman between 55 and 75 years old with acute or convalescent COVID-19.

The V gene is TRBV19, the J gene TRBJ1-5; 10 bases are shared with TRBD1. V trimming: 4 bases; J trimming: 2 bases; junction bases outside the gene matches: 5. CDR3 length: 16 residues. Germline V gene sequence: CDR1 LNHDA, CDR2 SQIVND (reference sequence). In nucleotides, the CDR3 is TGTGCCAGTAGTACTAAGACAGGGGGCGGCAATCAGCCCCAGCATTTT. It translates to CASSTKTGGGNQPQHF.

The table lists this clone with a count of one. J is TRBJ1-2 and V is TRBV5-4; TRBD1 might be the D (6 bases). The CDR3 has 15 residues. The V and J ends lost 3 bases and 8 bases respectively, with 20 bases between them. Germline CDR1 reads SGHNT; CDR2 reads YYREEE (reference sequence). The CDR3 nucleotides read TGTGCCAGCAGCTCGGGGAGCAGGATACAGGGAGGCTACACCTTC. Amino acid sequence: CASSSGSRIQGGYTF.

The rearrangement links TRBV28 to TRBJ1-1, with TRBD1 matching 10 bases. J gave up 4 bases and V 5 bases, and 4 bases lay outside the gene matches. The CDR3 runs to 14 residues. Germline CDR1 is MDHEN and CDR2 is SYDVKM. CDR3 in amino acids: CASSPTGGGTEAFF. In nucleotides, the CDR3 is TGTGCCAGCAGTCCGACAGGGGGCGGCACTGAAGCTTTCTTT.

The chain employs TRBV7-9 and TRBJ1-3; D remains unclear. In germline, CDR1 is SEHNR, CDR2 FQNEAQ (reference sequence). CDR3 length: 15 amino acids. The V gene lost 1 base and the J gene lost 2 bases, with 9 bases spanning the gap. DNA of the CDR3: TGTGCCAGCAGCTTAGTTTCGGTGGCTGGAAACACCATATATTTT. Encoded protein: CASSLVSVAGNTIYF.

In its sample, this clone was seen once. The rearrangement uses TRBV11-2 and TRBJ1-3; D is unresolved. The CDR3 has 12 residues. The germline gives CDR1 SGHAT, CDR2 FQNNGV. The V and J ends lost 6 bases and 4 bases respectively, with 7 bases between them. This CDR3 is CASRLVGNTIYF. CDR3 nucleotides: TGTGCCAGCAGACTCGTCGGAAACACCATATATTTT.

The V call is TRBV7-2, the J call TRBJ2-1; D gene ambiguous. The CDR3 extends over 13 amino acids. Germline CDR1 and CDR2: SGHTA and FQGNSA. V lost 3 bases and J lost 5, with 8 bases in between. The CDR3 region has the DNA TGTGCCAGCAGCTTGCGAAGCGACAATGAGCAGTTCTTC. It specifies CASSLRSDNEQFF.

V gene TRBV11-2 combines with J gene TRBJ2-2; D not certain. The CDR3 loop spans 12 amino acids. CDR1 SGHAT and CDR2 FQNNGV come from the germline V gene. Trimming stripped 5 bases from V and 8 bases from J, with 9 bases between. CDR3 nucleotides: TGTGCCAGCAGCCGAGTGCGGGGGGAGCTGTTTTTT. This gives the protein CASSRVRGELFF.

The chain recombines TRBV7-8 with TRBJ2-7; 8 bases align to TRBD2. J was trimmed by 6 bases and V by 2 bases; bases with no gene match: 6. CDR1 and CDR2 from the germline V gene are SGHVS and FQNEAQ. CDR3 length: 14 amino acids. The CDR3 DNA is TGTGCCAGCAGCTTACTAGCGGGCGAGCTCGAGCAGTACTTC. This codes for CASSLLAGELEQYF.

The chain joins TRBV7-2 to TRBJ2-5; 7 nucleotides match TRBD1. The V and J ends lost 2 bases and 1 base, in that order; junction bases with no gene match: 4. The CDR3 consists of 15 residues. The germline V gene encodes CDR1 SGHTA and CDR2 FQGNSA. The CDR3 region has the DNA TGTGCCAGCAGCTTAACGGGACAGTTCCAAGAGACCCAGTACTTC. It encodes CASSLTGQFQETQYF. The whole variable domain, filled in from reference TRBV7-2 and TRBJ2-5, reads GAGVSQSPSNKVTEKGKDVELRCDPISGHTALYWYRQSLGQGLEFLIYFQGNSAPDKSGLPSDRFSAERTGGSVSTLTIQRTQQEDSAVYLCASSLTGQFQETQYFGPGTRLLVL.

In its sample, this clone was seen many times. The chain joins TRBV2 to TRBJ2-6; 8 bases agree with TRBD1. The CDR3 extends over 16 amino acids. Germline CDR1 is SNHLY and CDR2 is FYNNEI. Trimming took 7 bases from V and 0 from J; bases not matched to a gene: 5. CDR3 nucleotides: TGTGCCAGCATAAACCAGGGGGCCTCTGGGGCCAACGTCCTGACTTTC. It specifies CASINQGASGANVLTF. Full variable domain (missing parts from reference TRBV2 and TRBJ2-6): EPEVTQTPSHQVTQMGQEVILRCVPISNHLYFYWYRQILGQKVEFLVSFYNNEISEKSEIFDDQFSVERPDGSNFTLKIRSTKLEDSAMYFCASINQGASGANVLTFGAGSRLTVL.

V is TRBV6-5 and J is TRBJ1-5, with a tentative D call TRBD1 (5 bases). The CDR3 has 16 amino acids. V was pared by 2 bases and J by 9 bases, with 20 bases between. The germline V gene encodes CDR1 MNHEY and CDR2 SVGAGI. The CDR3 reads CASSYKFTGGVRPQHF. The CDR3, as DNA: TGTGCCAGCAGTTACAAGTTCACAGGTGGGGTGCGGCCCCAGCATTTT.

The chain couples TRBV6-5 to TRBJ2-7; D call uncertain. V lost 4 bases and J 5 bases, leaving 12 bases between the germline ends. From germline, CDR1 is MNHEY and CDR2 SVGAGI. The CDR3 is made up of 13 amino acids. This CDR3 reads CASSLGLWDEQYF. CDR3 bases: TGTGCCAGCAGTTTGGGCCTTTGGGACGAGCAGTACTTC.

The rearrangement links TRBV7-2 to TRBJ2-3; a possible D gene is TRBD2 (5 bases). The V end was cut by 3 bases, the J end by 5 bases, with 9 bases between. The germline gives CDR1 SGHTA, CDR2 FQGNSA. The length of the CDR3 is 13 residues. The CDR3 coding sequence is TGTGCCAGCAGCTTGATGGGGAGAGATACGCAGTATTTT. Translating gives CASSLMGRDTQYF.

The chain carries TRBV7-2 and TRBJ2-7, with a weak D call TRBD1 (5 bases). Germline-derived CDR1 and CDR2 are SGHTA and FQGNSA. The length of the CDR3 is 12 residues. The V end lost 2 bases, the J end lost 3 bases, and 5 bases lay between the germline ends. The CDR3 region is CASSLQGYEQYF. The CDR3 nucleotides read TGTGCCAGCAGCTTACAGGGCTACGAGCAGTACTTC.

The CDR3, as DNA: TGTGCCAGCAGCCTACGCCGGGGGACGGGCTATGGCGAGCAGTACTTC. The encoded protein is CASSLRRGTGYGEQYF. The rearrangement joins TRBV3-1 (or the pseudogene TRBV3-2) to TRBJ2-7; D perhaps matches TRBD2 (6 bases). Trimming took 4 bases from V and 6 from J, leaving 22 bases between them. Per the germline V gene, CDR1 is LGHDT and CDR2 is YNNKEL (reference sequence). The CDR3 totals 16 residues.

The CDR3 sequence is CASREGGTEAFF. CDR3 sequence (DNA): TGTGCCAGCCGGGAGGGGGGCACTGAAGCTTTCTTT. This sequence joins TRBV6-1 and TRBJ1-1; tentatively, D is TRBD1 (6 bases). Germline CDR1 reads MNHNS; CDR2 reads SASEGT. V was shortened by 8 bases and J by 4 bases, with 11 bases between the two germline ends. The CDR3 has 12 amino acids.

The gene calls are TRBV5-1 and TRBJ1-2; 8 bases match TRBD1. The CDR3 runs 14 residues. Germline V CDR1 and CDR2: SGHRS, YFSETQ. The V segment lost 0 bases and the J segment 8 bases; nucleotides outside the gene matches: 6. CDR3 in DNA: TGCGCCAGCAGCTTGGGACAGGGGAATCGCGGCTACACCTTC. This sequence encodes CASSLGQGNRGYTF.